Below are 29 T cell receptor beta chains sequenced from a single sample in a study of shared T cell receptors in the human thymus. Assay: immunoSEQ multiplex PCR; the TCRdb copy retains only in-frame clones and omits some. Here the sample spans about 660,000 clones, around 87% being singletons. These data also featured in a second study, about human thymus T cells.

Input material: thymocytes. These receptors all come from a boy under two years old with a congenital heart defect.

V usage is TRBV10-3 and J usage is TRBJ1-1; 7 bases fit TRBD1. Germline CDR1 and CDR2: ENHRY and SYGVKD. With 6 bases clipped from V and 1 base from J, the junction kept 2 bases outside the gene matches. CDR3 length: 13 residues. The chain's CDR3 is CAIRTGPNTEAFF. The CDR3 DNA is TGTGCCATCAGGACAGGGCCGAACACTGAAGCTTTCTTT.

In DNA form, the CDR3 reads TGCGCCAGCAGTCCCCTCACAGGGGATGAGCAGTTCTTC. Translating it yields CASSPLTGDEQFF. The chain carries TRBV5-1 and TRBJ2-1; 7 nucleotides line up with TRBD1. Per germline, CDR1 SGHRS and CDR2 YFSETQ. V was clipped by 5 bases and J by 8 bases; unmatched bases: 7. The CDR3 spans 13 residues.

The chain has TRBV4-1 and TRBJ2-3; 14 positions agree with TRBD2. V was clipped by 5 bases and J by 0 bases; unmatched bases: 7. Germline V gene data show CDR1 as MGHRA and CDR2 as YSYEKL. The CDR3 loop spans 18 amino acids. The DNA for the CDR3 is TGCGCCAGCAGCGTACGGACTAGCGGGAGGACTAGCACAGATACGCAGTATTTT. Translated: CASSVRTSGRTSTDTQYF.

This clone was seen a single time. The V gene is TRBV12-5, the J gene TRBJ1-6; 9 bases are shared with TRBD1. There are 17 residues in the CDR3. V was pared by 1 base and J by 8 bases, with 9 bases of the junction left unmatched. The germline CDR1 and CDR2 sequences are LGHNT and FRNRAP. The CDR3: CASGLGKTGGRDSPLHF. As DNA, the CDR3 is TGTGCTAGTGGTTTGGGAAAAACAGGGGGCAGGGATTCACCCCTCCACTTT.

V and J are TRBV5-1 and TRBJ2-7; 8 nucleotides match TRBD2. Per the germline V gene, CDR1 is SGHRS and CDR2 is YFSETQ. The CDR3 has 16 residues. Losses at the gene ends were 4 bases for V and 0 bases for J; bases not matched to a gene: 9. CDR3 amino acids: CASSPGGVGPSYEQYF. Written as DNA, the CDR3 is TGCGCCAGCAGCCCGGGGGGGGTCGGCCCCTCCTACGAGCAGTACTTC.

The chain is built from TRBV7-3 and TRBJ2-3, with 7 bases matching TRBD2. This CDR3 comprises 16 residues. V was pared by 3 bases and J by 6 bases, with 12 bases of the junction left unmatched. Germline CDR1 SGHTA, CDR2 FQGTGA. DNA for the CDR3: TGTGCCAGCAGCTTTCTTTCCGAGCGGGGCAACGATACGCAGTATTTT. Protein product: CASSFLSERGNDTQYF. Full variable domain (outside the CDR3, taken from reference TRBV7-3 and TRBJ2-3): GAGVSQTPSNKVTEKGKYVELRCDPISGHTALYWYRQSLGQGPEFLIYFQGTGAADDSGLPNDRFFAVRPEGSVSTLKIQRTERGDSAVYLCASSFLSERGNDTQYFGPGTRLTVL.

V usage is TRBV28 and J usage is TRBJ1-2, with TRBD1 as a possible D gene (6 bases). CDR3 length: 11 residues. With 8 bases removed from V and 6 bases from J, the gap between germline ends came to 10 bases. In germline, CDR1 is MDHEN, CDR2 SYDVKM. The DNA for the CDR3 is TGTGCCAGCTCGACAGGTAATGGCTACACCTTC. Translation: CASSTGNGYTF.

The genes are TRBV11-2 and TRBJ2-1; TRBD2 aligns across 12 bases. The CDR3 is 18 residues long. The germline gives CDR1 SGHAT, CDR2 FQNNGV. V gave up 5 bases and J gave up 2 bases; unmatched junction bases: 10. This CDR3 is CASSSGTSGPSAYNEQFF. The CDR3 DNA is TGTGCCAGCAGCAGCGGGACTAGCGGGCCCTCCGCCTACAATGAGCAGTTCTTC.

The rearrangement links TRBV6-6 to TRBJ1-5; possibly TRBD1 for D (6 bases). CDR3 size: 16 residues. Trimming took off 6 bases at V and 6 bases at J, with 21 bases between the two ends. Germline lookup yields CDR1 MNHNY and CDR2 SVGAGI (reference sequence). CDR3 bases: TGTGCCAGCAGACACTGGTCTACAGGGTCAGGTCAGCCCCAGCATTTT. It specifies CASRHWSTGSGQPQHF.

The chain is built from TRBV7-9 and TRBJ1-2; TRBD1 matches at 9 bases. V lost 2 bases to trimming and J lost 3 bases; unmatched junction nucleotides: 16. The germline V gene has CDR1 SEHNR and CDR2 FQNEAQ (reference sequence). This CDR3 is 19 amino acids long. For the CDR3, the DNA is TGTGCCAGCAGCTTACCAAATACGCCGAGGGACAGGGAAGACTATGGCTACACCTTC. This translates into CASSLPNTPRDREDYGYTF.

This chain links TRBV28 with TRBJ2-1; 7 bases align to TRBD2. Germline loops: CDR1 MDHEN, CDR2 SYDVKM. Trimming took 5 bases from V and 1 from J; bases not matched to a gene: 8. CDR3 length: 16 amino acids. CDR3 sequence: CASSGEGGESYNEQFF. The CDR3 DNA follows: TGTGCCAGCAGTGGGGAGGGAGGTGAATCCTACAATGAGCAGTTCTTC.

The CDR3 reads CASSSTGIQETQYF. The CDR3 bases are TGTGCCAGCAGCTCGACAGGCATCCAAGAGACCCAGTACTTC. The chain employs TRBV7-2 and TRBJ2-5; weak D call: TRBD1 (6 bases). Germline values: CDR1 SGHTA, CDR2 FQGNSA. The V end lost 4 bases, the J end lost 1 base, and 10 bases lay between the germline ends. The CDR3 totals 14 residues.

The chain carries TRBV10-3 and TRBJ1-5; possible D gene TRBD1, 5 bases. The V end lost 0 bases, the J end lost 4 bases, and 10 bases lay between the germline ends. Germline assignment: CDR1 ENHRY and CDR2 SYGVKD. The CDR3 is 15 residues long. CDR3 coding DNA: TGTGCCATCAGTGAGTCAATGCAGGGTAATCAGCCCCAGCATTTT. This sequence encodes CAISESMQGNQPQHF.

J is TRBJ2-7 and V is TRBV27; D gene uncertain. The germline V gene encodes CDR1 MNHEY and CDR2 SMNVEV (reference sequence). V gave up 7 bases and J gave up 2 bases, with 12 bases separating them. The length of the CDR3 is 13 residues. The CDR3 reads CASISPRTYEQYF. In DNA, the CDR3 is TGTGCCAGCATCTCCCCCAGGACCTACGAGCAGTACTTC.

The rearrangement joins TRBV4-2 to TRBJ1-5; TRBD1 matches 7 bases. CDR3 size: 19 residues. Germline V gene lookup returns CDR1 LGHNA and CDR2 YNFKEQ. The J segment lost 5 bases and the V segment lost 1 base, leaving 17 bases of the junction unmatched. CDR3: CASSQVAVGGDRVHQPQHF. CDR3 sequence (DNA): TGTGCCAGCAGCCAAGTTGCAGTCGGTGGTGACAGGGTACATCAGCCCCAGCATTTT.

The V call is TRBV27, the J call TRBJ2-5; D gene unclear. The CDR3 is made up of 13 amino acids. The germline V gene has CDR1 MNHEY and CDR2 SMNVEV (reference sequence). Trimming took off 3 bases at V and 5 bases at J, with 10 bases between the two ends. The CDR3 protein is CASSFNLEETQYF. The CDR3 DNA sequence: TGTGCCAGCAGTTTTAACCTTGAGGAGACCCAGTACTTC.

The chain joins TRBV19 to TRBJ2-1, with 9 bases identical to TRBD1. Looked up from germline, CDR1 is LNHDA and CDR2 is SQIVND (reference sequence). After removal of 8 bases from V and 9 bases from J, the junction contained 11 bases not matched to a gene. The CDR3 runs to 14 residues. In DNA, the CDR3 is TGTGCCAGTCGACCAGGGACAGGGTGGGGTGAGCAGTTCTTC. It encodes CASRPGTGWGEQFF.

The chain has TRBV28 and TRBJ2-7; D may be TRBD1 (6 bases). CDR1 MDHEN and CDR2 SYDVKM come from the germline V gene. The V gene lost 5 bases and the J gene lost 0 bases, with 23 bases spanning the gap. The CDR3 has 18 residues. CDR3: CASSPYNGTRGYSYEQYF. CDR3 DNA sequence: TGTGCCAGCAGTCCTTATAACGGAACCAGGGGCTACTCCTACGAGCAGTACTTC.

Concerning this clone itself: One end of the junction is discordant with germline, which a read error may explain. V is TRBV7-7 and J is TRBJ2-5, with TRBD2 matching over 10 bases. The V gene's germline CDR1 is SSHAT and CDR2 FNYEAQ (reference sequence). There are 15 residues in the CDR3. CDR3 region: CASSNLAGDQETQYF. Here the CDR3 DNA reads TGTGCTAGCAGCAACCTAGCGGGGGACCAAGAGACCCAGTACTTC.

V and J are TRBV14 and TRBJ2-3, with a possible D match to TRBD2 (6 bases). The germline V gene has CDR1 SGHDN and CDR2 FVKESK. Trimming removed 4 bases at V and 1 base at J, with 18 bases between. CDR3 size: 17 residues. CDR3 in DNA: TGTGCCAGCAGCCGCCCTTTGGGGGGAAGGGGCACAGATACGCAGTATTTT. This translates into CASSRPLGGRGTDTQYF.

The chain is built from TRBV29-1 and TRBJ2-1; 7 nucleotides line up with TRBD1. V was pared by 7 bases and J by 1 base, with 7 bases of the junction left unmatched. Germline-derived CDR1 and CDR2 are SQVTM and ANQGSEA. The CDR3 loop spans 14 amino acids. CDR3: CSETNRGSYNEQFF. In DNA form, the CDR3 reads TGCAGCGAGACCAACAGGGGATCCTACAATGAGCAGTTCTTC.

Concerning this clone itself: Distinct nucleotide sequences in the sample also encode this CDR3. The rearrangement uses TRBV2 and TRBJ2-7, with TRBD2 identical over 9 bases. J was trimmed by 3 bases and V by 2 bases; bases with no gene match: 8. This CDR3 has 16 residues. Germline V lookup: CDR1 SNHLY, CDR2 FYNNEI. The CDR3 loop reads CASSESGAGGYYEQYF. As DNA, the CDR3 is TGTGCCAGCAGTGAAAGTGGGGCGGGAGGGTACTACGAGCAGTACTTC.

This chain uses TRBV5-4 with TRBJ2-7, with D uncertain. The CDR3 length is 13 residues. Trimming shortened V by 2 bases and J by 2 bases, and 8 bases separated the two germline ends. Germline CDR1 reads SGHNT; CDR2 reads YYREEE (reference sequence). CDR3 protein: CASSFFQTYEQYF. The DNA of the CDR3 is TGTGCCAGCAGCTTTTTTCAGACCTACGAGCAGTACTTC. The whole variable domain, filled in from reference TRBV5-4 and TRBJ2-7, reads ETGVTQSPTHLIKTRGQQVTLRCSSQSGHNTVSWYQQALGQGPQFIFQYYREEENGRGNFPPRFSGLQFPNYSSELNVNALELDDSALYLCASSFFQTYEQYFGPGTRLTVT.

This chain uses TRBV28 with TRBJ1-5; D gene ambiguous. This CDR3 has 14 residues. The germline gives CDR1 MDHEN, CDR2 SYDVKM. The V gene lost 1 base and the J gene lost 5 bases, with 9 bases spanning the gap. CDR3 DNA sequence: TGTGCCAGCAGTTTATTGGGAGACTATCAGCCCCAGCATTTT. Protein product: CASSLLGDYQPQHF.

The CDR3: CASSQETDKRGYTF. CDR3 sequence (DNA): TGCGCCAGCAGCCAAGAGACAGACAAGAGAGGCTACACCTTC. The chain recombines TRBV4-3 with TRBJ1-2; D might be TRBD1 (5 bases). Germline CDR1 reads LGHNA; CDR2 reads YSLEER. This CDR3 contains 14 residues. Trimming stripped 0 bases from V and 8 bases from J, with 13 bases between.

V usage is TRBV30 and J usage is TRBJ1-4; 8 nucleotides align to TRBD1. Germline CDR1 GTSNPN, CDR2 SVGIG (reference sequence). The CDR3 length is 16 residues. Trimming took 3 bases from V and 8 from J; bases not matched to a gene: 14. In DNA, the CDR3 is TGTGCCTGGAGCACCCCCCGGACAGGGCATCGGGAAAAACTGTTTTTT. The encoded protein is CAWSTPRTGHREKLFF.

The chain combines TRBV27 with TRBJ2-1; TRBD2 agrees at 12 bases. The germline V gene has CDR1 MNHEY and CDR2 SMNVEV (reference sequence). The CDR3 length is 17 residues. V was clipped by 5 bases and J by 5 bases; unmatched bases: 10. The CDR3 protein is CASSPYTSGGCDNEQFF. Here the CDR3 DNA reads TGTGCCAGCAGTCCGTACACTAGCGGGGGGTGCGACAATGAGCAGTTCTTC.

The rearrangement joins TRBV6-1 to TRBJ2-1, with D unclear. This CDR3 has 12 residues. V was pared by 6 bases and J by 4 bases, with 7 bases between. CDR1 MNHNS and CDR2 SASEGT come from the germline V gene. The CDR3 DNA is TGTGCCAGCAGCATTAGTTACAATGAGCAGTTCTTC. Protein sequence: CASSISYNEQFF.

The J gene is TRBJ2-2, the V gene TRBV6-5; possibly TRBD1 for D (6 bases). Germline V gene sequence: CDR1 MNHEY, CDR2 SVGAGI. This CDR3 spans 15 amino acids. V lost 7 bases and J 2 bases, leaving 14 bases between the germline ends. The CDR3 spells CASNRRTDNTGELFF. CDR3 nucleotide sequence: TGTGCCAGCAATAGAAGGACAGACAACACCGGGGAGCTGTTTTTT.